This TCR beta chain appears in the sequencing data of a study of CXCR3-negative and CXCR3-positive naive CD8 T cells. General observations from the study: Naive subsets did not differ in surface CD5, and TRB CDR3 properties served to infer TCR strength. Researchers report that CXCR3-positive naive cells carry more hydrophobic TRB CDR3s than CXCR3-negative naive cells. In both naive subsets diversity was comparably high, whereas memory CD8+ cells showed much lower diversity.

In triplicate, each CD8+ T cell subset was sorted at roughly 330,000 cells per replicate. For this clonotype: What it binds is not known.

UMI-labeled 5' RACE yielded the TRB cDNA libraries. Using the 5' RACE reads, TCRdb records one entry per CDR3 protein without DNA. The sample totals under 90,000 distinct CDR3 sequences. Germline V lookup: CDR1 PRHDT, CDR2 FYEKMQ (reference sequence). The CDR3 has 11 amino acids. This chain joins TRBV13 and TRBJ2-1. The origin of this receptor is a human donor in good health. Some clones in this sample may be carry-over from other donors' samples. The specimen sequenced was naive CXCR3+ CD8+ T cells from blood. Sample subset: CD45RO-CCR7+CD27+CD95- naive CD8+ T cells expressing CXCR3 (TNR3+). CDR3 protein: CASSLEGEQFF. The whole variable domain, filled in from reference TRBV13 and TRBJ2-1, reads AAGVIQSPRHLIKEKRETATLKCYPIPRHDTVYWYQQGPGQDPQFLISFYEKMQSDKGSIPDRFSAQQFSDYHSELNMSSLELGDSALYFCASSLEGEQFFGPGTRLTVL.